The 22 T cell receptor beta chains below were found in one sample sequenced in a study of blood T cell repertoires in COVID-19. This table comes from immunoSEQ multiplex PCR, and its TCRdb copy is limited to in-frame clones, with some not included. The sample includes just under 150,000 clones, approximately 84% seen only once; the top ten take about 2.6%. The specimen sequenced was peripheral blood. These receptors all stem from a human donor with acute or convalescent COVID-19. The donor label of this sample is uncertain.

The CDR3 protein is CASEVGSRNQPQHF. The CDR3 nucleotides are TGTGCCAGCGAGGTAGGAAGCCGCAATCAGCCCCAGCATTTT. The V gene is TRBV28, the J gene TRBJ1-5; D remains ambiguous. Germline-derived CDR1 and CDR2 are MDHEN and SYDVKM. V was trimmed by 8 bases and J by 2 bases, leaving 13 bases between them. This CDR3 spans 14 amino acids.

V usage is TRBV29-1 and J usage is TRBJ2-5; D is perhaps TRBD1 (6 bases). V was trimmed by 4 bases and J by 4 bases, leaving 13 bases between them. Germline V gene sequence: CDR1 SQVTM, CDR2 ANQGSEA. The CDR3 is 13 amino acids. CDR3 DNA sequence: TGCAGCGTTGTGGGACACCAACGAGAGACCCAGTACTTC. Amino acid sequence: CSVVGHQRETQYF.

This sequence joins TRBV27 and TRBJ2-7; 12 nucleotides match TRBD1. Per the germline V gene, CDR1 is MNHEY and CDR2 is SMNVEV (reference sequence). This CDR3 comprises 16 residues. The junction had 7 bases not matched to a gene; V was cut back by 3 bases and J by 4 bases. The CDR3 nucleotides read TGTGCCAGCAGTTTGGGTCCGGGACAGGGGGCTTACGAGCAGTACTTC. It encodes CASSLGPGQGAYEQYF.

This chain links TRBV14 with TRBJ2-5; D is possibly TRBD1 (6 bases). The CDR3 consists of 17 residues. CDR1 SGHDN and CDR2 FVKESK come from the germline V gene. The V and J ends lost 4 bases and 2 bases respectively, with 20 bases between them. CDR3 in amino acids: CASSPLGSTGGQETQYF. DNA of the CDR3: TGTGCCAGCAGCCCTTTGGGTTCGACAGGCGGGCAAGAGACCCAGTACTTC.

The V and J genes are TRBV20-1 and TRBJ2-7; weak D call: TRBD1 (5 bases). Germline V gives CDR1 DFQATT, CDR2 SNEGSKA (reference sequence). Trimming cost V 2 bases and J 6 bases, with 8 bases left between them. This CDR3 is built from 11 residues. The CDR3 sequence: CSARQGSEQYV. In nucleotides, the CDR3 is TGCAGTGCTAGACAGGGTTCCGAGCAGTACGTC.

A few counts support this clone. The chain recombines TRBV20-1 with TRBJ1-3, with D possibly matching TRBD1 (5 bases). The germline V and J ends were trimmed by 3 bases and 6 bases, with 15 bases remaining between them. The CDR3 is made up of 14 amino acids. Looked up from germline, CDR1 is DFQATT and CDR2 is SNEGSKA (reference sequence). DNA for the CDR3: TGCAGTGCTAGTTTCGGGGGTCGTGCAAACACCATATATTTT. Protein: CSASFGGRANTIYF.

The gene calls are TRBV7-9 and TRBJ1-4; 7 positions agree with TRBD1. The CDR3 sequence is 14 residues long. Trimming at V came to 5 bases and at J to 4 bases, leaving 4 bases not matched to a gene. From germline, CDR1 is SEHNR and CDR2 FQNEAQ (reference sequence). CDR3 residues: CASSPTGNNEKLFF. CDR3 sequence (DNA): TGTGCCAGCAGCCCGACAGGGAATAATGAAAAACTGTTTTTT.

This rearrangement joins TRBV6-5 to TRBJ1-2, with D possibly matching TRBD1 (6 bases). The V end lost 8 bases, the J end lost 3 bases, and 19 bases lay between the germline ends. CDR1 MNHEY and CDR2 SVGAGI come from the germline V gene. The CDR3 consists of 15 residues. In nucleotides, the CDR3 is TGTGCCAGCCTCCCCAGGGGCGGGGGTGACTATGGCTACACCTTC. Its translation: CASLPRGGGDYGYTF.

The V gene is TRBV6-2 or TRBV6-3, the J gene TRBJ1-5; 7 positions agree with TRBD1. The germline V gene has CDR1 MNHEY and CDR2 SVGEGT. V trimming: 4 bases; J trimming: 1 base; junction bases outside the gene matches: 7. The CDR3 has 16 residues. The CDR3 DNA sequence: TGTGCCAGCAGTTTTGTTCCAGGGGGGAGCAATCAGCCCCAGCATTTT. Protein product: CASSFVPGGSNQPQHF.

The J gene is TRBJ2-7, the V gene TRBV6-6, with a tentative D call TRBD2 (5 bases). V was clipped by 7 bases and J by 0 bases, with 13 bases between them. The germline V gene has CDR1 MNHNY and CDR2 SVGAGI (reference sequence). The CDR3 contains 14 residues. Here the CDR3 DNA reads TGTGCCAGCAAAAAGACGGGATCCTCCTACGAGCAGTACGTC. It encodes CASKKTGSSYEQYV.

V gene TRBV2 combines with J gene TRBJ2-2; 11 bases agree with TRBD2. Per germline, CDR1 SNHLY and CDR2 FYNNEI. This CDR3 is built from 14 residues. V lost 6 bases, J lost 7 bases, and 4 bases stayed unmatched. CDR3 sequence reads: CASRASGGFGELFF. In nucleotides, the CDR3 is TGTGCCAGCAGGGCTAGCGGGGGGTTCGGGGAGCTGTTTTTT.

The genes are TRBV3-1 (or the pseudogene TRBV3-2) and TRBJ1-4; 8 bases align to TRBD1. V gave up 5 bases and J gave up 5 bases; unmatched junction bases: 4. The CDR3 covers 14 residues. Germline CDR1 is LGHDT and CDR2 is YNNKEL (reference sequence). The CDR3 nucleotides read TGTGCCAGCAGCTTCGGACAGGGAAATGAAAAACTGTTTTTT. Encoded protein: CASSFGQGNEKLFF.

This chain joins TRBV2 and TRBJ1-3, with a tentative D call TRBD1 (6 bases). There are 15 residues in the CDR3. The ends were cut back, 7 bases at V and 2 bases at J, with 15 bases in the middle. Per germline, CDR1 SNHLY and CDR2 FYNNEI. CDR3 bases: TGTGCCAGCACCCAGAGTGAGGGGGCTGGAAACACCATATATTTT. It is translated as CASTQSEGAGNTIYF. Variable domain in full (rest from reference TRBV2 and TRBJ1-3): EPEVTQTPSHQVTQMGQEVILRCVPISNHLYFYWYRQILGQKVEFLVSFYNNEISEKSEIFDDQFSVERPDGSNFTLKIRSTKLEDSAMYFCASTQSEGAGNTIYFGEGSWLTVV.

V usage is TRBV3-1 (or the pseudogene TRBV3-2) and J usage is TRBJ2-1; 7 bases match TRBD1. The CDR3 loop spans 15 amino acids. The germline CDR1 and CDR2 sequences are LGHDT and YNNKEL (reference sequence). V lost 4 bases to trimming and J lost 10 bases; unmatched junction nucleotides: 13. CDR3 bases: TGTGCCAGCAGCCCCAGACAGGGCCTGGCTGGGGAGCAGTTCTTC. Its translation is CASSPRQGLAGEQFF.

The chain joins TRBV2 to TRBJ2-7; 12 bases are a match to TRBD2. The CDR3 runs 18 residues. V dropped 0 bases and J dropped 1; count of bases not matched to a gene: 7. Germline CDR1 reads SNHLY; CDR2 reads FYNNEI. The chain's CDR3 is CASSEASPGTSGSYEQYV. Here the CDR3 DNA reads TGTGCCAGCAGTGAAGCCTCGCCCGGGACTAGCGGGTCCTACGAGCAGTACGTC.

The chain employs TRBV6-6 and TRBJ1-3; the D gene is possibly TRBD1 (5 bases). CDR1 MNHNY and CDR2 SVGAGI come from the germline V gene (reference sequence). V lost 7 bases and J 8 bases, leaving 18 bases between the germline ends. This CDR3 is 14 amino acids long. The CDR3 region has the DNA TGTGCCAGCACTCCCCGGGATCCGGGGGACACCATATATTTT. Its translation is CASTPRDPGDTIYF.

This clone occurred once. The chain joins TRBV7-2 to TRBJ1-3, with D possibly matching TRBD1 (5 bases). The CDR3 is made up of 15 amino acids. Germline V lookup: CDR1 SGHTA, CDR2 FQGNSA. V was clipped by 4 bases and J by 0 bases, with 10 bases between them. This CDR3 reads CASSSLGASGNTIYF. For the CDR3, the DNA is TGTGCCAGCAGCTCCCTTGGGGCCTCTGGAAACACCATATATTTT.

The chain is built from TRBV30 and TRBJ2-3, with 9 bases identical to TRBD2. Germline V gene lookup returns CDR1 GTSNPN and CDR2 SVGIG (reference sequence). Trimming cost V 2 bases and J 6 bases; bases outside gene matches: 9. This CDR3 has 15 residues. Here the CDR3 reads CAWSLGLAGIDTQYF. Written as DNA, the CDR3 is TGTGCCTGGAGTCTCGGGCTAGCGGGGATTGATACGCAGTATTTT.

This clone was observed a single time. V usage is TRBV7-3 and J usage is TRBJ2-5; D is uncertain. V dropped 1 base and J dropped 1 base, with 10 bases sitting between them. This CDR3 is 15 amino acids long. CDR1 is SGHTA, CDR2 FQGTGA, per germline. The DNA of the CDR3 is TGTGCCAGCAGCTTAATTGGAAACAGCCAAGAGACCCAGTACTTC. Protein product: CASSLIGNSQETQYF.

The rearrangement links TRBV12-3 or TRBV12-4 to TRBJ2-3; D may be TRBD2 (6 bases). Trimming pared 1 base from V and 10 bases from J, leaving 9 bases between. This CDR3 spans 12 amino acids. CDR3 in amino acids: CASSLGLGAQYF. The DNA of the CDR3 is TGTGCCAGCAGTTTAGGACTAGGCGCGCAGTATTTT.

The rearrangement links TRBV18 to TRBJ1-1, with TRBD1 matching 7 bases. V lost 4 bases, J lost 3 bases, and 5 bases stayed unmatched. The CDR3 is 14 amino acids. The V gene's germline CDR1 is KGHSH and CDR2 LQKENI. CDR3 protein: CASSLTDRDTEAFF. In nucleotides, the CDR3 is TGTGCCAGCTCACTAACCGACAGGGACACTGAAGCTTTCTTT.

V usage is TRBV14 and J usage is TRBJ2-3; the match to TRBD2 covers 8 bases. J was trimmed by 10 bases and V by 1 base; bases with no gene match: 7. The CDR3 has 14 residues. Germline CDR1 is SGHDN and CDR2 is FVKESK. In DNA, the CDR3 is TGTGCCAGCAGCCAAGGCTCTAGCGGGTCTGCGCAGTATTTT. It is translated as CASSQGSSGSAQYF.